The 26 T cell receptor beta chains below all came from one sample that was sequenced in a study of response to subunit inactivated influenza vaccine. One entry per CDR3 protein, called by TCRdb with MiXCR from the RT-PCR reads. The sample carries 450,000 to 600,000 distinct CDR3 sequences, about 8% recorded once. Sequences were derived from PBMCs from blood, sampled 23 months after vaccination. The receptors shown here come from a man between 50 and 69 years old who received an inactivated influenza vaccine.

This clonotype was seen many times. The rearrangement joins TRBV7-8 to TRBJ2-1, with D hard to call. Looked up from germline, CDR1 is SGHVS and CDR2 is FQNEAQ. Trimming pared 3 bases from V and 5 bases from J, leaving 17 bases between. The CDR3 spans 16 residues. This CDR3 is CASSFPDGRLNNEQFF. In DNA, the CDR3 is TGTGCCAGCAGCTTCCCAGATGGACGGCTGAACAATGAGCAGTTCTTC.

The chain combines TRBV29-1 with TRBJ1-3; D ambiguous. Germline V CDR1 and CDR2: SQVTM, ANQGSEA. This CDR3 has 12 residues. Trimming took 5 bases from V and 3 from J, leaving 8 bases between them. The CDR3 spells CSVRDGGNTIYF. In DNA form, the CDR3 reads TGCAGCGTTCGAGATGGTGGAAACACCATATATTTT.

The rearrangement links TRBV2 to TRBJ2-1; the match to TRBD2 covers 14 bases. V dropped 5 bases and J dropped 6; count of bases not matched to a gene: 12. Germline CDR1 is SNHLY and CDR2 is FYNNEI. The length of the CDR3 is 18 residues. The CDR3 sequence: CASSPSLRLAGGANEQFF. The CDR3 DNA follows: TGTGCCAGCAGTCCGAGCTTGCGACTAGCGGGAGGGGCCAATGAGCAGTTCTTC.

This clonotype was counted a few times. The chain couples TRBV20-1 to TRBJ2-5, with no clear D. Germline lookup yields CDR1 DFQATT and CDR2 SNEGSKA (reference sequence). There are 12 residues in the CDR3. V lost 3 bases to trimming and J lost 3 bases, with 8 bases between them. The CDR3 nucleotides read TGCAGTGCTAGGTCCGGAGAAGAGACCCAGTACTTC. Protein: CSARSGEETQYF.

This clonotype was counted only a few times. The CDR3 DNA is TGTGCCAGCAGTTTTCCCGGGACTAGCTCCTACAATGAGCAGTTCTTC. Translation: CASSFPGTSSYNEQFF. The chain joins TRBV28 to TRBJ2-1, with 8 bases that match TRBD2. V lost 3 bases to trimming and J lost 0 bases; unmatched junction nucleotides: 4. Germline CDR1 MDHEN, CDR2 SYDVKM. This CDR3 comprises 16 residues.

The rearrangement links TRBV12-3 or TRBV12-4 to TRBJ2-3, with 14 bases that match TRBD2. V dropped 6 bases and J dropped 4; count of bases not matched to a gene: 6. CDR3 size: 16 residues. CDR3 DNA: TGTGCCAGCAGCTCGACTAGCGGGAGGGTGGCAGATACGCAGTATTTT. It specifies CASSSTSGRVADTQYF.

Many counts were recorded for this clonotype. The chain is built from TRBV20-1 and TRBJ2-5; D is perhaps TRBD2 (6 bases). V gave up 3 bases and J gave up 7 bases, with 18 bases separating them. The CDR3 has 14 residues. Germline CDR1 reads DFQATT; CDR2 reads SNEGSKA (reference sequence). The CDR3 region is CSASAGGNFVTQYF. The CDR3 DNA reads TGCAGTGCTAGCGCTGGGGGGAATTTTGTGACCCAGTACTTC.

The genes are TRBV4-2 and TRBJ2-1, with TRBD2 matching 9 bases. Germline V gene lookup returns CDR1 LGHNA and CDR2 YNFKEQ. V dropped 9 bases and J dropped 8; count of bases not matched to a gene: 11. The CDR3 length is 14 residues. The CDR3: CASNVAGVSHEQFF. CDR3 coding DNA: TGTGCCAGTAACGTAGCGGGAGTAAGCCATGAGCAGTTCTTC.

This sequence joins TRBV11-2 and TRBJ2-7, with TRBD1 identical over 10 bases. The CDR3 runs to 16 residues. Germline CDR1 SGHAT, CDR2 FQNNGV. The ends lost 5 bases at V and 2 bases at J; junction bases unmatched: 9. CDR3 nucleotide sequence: TGTGCCAGCAGCCCGCTAAGGGGACAGGGGCCCTACGAGCAGTACTTC. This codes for CASSPLRGQGPYEQYF.

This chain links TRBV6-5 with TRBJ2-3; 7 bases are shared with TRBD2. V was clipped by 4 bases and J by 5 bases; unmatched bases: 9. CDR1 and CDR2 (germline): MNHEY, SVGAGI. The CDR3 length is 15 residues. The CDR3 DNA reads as TGTGCCAGCAGTTCTCGGCTAGCGGTACGAGATACGCAGTATTTT. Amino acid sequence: CASSSRLAVRDTQYF.

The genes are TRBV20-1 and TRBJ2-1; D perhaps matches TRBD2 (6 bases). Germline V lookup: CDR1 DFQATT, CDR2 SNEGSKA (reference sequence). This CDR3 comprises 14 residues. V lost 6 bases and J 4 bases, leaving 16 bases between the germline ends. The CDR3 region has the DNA TGCAGTGCCCAACCCCCTAGCGAGTACAATGAGCAGTTCTTC. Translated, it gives CSAQPPSEYNEQFF.

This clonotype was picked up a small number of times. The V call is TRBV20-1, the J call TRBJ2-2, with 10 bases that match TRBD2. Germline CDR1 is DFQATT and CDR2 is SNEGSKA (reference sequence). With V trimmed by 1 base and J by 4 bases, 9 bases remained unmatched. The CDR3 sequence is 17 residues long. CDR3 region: CSARGAGTSDLTGELFF. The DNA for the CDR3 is TGCAGTGCTAGAGGGGCCGGGACTAGCGATCTCACCGGGGAGCTGTTTTTT.

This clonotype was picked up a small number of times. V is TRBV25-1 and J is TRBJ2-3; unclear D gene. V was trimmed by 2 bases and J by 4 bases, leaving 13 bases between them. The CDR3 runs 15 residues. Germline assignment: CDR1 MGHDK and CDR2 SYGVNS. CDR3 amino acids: CASSENQGIADTQYF. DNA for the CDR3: TGTGCCAGCAGTGAAAACCAAGGTATCGCAGATACGCAGTATTTT. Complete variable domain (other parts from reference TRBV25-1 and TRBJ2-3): EADIYQTPRYLVIGTGKKITLECSQTMGHDKMYWYQQDPGMELHLIHYSYGVNSTEKGDLSSESTVSRIRTEHFPLTLESARPSHTSQYLCASSENQGIADTQYFGPGTRLTVL.

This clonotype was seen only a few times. CDR3 DNA sequence: TGCGCCAGCAGCCAATCCGGGACAGGGCTCTATGGCTACACCTTC. It is translated as CASSQSGTGLYGYTF. V and J are TRBV4-3 and TRBJ1-2; TRBD1 aligns across 9 bases. CDR1 and CDR2 (germline): LGHNA, YSLEER. The CDR3 length is 15 residues. With V trimmed by 2 bases and J by 4 bases, 5 bases remained unmatched.

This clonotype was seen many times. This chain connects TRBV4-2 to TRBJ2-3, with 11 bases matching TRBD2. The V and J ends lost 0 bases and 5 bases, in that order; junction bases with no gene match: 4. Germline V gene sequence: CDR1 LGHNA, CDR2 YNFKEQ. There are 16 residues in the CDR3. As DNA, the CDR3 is TGTGCCAGCAGCCAAGATAGCGGGGGGGGAGGAGATACGCAGTATTTT. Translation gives CASSQDSGGGGDTQYF.

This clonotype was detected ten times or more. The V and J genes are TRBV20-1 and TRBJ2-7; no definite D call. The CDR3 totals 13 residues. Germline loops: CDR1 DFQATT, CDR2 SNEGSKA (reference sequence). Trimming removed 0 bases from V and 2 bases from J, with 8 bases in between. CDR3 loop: CSAREGLAYEQYF. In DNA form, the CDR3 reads TGCAGTGCTAGAGAGGGTTTGGCCTACGAGCAGTACTTC.

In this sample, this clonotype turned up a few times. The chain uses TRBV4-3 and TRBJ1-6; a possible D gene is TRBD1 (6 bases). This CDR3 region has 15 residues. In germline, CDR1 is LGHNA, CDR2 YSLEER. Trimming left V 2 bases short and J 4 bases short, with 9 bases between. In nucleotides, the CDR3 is TGCGCCAGCAGCCAACTGGACAGTTATAATTCACCCCTCCACTTT. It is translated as CASSQLDSYNSPLHF.

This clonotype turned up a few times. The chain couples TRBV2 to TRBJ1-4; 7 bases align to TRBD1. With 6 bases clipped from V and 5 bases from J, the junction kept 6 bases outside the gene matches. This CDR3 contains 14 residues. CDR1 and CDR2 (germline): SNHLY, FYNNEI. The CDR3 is CASRLQGQNEKLFF. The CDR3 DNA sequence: TGTGCCAGCAGGCTACAGGGGCAAAATGAAAAACTGTTTTTT.

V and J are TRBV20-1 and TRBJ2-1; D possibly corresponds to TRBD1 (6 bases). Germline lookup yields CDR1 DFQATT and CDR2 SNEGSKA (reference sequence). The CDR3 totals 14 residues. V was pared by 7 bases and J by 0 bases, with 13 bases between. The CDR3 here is CSVPGTSSYNEQFF. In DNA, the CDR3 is TGCAGTGTTCCCGGGACAAGCTCCTACAATGAGCAGTTCTTC.

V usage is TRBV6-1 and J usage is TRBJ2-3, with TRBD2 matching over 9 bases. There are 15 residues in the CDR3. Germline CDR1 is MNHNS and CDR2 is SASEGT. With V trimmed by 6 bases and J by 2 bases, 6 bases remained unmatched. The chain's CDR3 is CASRPSGVHTDTQYF. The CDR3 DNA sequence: TGTGCCAGCAGGCCTAGCGGGGTACACACAGATACGCAGTATTTT.

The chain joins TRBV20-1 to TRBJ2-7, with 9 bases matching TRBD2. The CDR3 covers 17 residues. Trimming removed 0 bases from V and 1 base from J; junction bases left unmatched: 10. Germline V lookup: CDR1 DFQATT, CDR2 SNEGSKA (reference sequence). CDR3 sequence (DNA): TGCAGTGCTAGAGATTGGCGGGGGGGGGCGGCGTCCTACGAGCAGTACTTC. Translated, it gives CSARDWRGGAASYEQYF.

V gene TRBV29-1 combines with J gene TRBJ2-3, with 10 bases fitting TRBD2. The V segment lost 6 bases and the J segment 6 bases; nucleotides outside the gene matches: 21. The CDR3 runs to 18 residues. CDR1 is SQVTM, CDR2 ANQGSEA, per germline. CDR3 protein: CSVQGSSGGAWRTDTQYF. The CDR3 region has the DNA TGCAGCGTCCAGGGGTCCAGCGGGGGGGCTTGGAGGACGGATACGCAGTATTTT.

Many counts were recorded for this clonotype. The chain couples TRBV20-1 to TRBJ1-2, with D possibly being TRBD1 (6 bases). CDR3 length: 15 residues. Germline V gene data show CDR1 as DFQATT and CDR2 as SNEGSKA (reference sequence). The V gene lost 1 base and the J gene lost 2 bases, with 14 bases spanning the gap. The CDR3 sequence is CSARVRTADNYGYTF. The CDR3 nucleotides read TGCAGTGCTAGAGTTCGGACAGCGGACAACTATGGCTACACCTTC.

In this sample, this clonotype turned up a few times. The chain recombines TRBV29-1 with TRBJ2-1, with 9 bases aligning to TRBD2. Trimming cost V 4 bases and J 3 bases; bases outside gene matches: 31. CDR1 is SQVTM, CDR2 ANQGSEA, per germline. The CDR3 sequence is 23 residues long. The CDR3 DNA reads TGCAGCGTTGCTGCTGCGCGTTGGTTGTCTAGCGGGAAGTTCAGAATAGGCTACAATGAGCAGTTCTTC. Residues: CSVAAARWLSSGKFRIGYNEQFF.

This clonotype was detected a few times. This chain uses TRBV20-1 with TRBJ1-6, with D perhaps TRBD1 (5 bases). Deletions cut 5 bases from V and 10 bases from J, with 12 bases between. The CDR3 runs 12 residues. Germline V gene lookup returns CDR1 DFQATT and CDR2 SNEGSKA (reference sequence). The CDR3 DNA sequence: TGCAGTGCTGTAGGGGCACGCTCACCCCTCCACTTT. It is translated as CSAVGARSPLHF.

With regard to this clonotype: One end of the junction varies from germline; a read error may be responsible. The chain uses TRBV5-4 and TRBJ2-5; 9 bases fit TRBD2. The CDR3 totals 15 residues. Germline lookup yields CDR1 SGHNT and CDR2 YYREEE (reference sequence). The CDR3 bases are TGTGCCAGCACCTTGAGACTAGCGGAGGGAGAGACCCAGTACTTC. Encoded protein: CASTLRLAEGETQYF.